This entry describes one T cell receptor (beta chain). Its specificity is unknown. This specimen comes from a study of T cell repertoires in cytomegalovirus infection. Study overall: TCR beta signatures that were public indicated CMV infection and matching HLA type.

TCRdb fed the reads into MiXCR, producing one record per CDR3 protein. The sample yields around 210,000 distinct CDR3 sequences, 6% to 8% seen once. From germline, CDR1 is MNHEY and CDR2 SVGAGI. Trimming shortened V by 6 bases and J by 0 bases, and 18 bases separated the two germline ends. The CDR3 contains 18 residues. Study-level findings and limits: Across the ex vivo response, the dominant clonotypes were HLA-C-restricted CMV-specific TCR beta clonotypes. Public TCR beta family frequency separated CMV-and-HLA carriers, including in an independent cohort.

The sample taken for sequencing was PBMCs. This rearrangement joins TRBV6-5 to TRBJ2-6; D could derive from TRBD1 or TRBD2 (5 bases each). This TCR came from a human donor in good health (CMV status not recorded). Some clones in this sample may be carry-over from other donors' samples. The CDR3 here is CASSHRPGRSSGANVLTF. The CDR3 DNA reads as TGTGCCAGCAGCCATAGACCGGGACGTAGCTCTGGGGCCAACGTCCTGACTTTC.